This T cell receptor (beta chain) originates from a study of T cell repertoires in cytomegalovirus infection. As for the study in general: Researchers turned to recently identified HLA-C-restricted CMV epitopes as well as well-studied HLA-B-restricted ones. Both CMV infection and a matching HLA type were indicated by public TCR beta signatures. Study results and limitations: The response measured ex vivo was dominated by TCR beta clonotypes (HLA-C-restricted and CMV-specific). Summed frequency of public TCR beta families distinguished CMV carriers with the relevant HLA.

Via MiXCR, TCRdb re-called the reads, giving one row per CDR3 protein. The sample yields 600,000 to 700,000 distinct CDR3 sequences, around 30% seen once. Germline V gene data show CDR1 as GTSNPN and CDR2 as SVGIG (reference sequence). CDR3 length: 12 amino acids. The V segment lost 2 bases and the J segment 8 bases; nucleotides outside the gene matches: 3. About this clonotype: Its target is not known.

The starting material was cultured PBMCs, obtained from culture after CMV antigen stimulation. The chain links TRBV30 to TRBJ2-1; TRBD1 agrees at 7 bases. This clonotype was obtained from a human donor in good health (CMV status not recorded). Some clones in this sample may be carry-over from other donors' samples. The DNA for the CDR3 is TGTGCCTGGAGTAAGCAGGGGGATGAGCAGTTCTTC. It is translated as CAWSKQGDEQFF.